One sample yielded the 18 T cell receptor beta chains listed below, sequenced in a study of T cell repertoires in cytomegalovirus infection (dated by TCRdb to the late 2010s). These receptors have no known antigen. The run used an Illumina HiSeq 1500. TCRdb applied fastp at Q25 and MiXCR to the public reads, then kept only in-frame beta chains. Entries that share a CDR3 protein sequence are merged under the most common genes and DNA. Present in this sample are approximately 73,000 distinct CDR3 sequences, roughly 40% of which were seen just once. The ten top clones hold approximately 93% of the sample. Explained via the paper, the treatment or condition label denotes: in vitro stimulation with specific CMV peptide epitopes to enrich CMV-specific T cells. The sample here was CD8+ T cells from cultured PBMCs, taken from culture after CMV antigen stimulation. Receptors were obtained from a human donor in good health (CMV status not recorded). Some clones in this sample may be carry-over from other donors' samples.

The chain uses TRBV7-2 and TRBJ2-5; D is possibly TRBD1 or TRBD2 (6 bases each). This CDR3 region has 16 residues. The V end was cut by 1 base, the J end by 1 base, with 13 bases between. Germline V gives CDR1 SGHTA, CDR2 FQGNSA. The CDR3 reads CASSLGGAGFQETQYF. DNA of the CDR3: TGTGCCAGCAGCTTAGGGGGGGCGGGTTTCCAAGAGACCCAGTACTTC.

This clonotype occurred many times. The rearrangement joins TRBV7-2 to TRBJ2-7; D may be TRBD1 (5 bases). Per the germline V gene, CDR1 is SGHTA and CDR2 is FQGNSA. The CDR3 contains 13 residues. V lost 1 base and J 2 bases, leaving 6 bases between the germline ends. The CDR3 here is CASSLDRTYEQYF. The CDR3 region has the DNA TGTGCCAGCAGCTTAGACAGGACCTACGAGCAGTACTTC.

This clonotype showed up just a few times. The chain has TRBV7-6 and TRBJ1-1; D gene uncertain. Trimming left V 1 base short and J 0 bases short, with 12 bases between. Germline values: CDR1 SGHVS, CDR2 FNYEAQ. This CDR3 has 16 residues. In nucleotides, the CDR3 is TGTGCCAGCAGCTTAGAGGTGGGAGGGATGAACACTGAAGCTTTCTTT. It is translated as CASSLEVGGMNTEAFF.

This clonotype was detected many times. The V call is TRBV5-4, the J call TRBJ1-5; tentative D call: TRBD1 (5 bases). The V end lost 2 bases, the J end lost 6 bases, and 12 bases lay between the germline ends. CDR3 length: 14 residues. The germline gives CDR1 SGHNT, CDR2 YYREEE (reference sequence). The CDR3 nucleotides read TGTGCCAGCAGCTTTGACGGGGGGGGTCAGCCCCAGCATTTT. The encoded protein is CASSFDGGGQPQHF.

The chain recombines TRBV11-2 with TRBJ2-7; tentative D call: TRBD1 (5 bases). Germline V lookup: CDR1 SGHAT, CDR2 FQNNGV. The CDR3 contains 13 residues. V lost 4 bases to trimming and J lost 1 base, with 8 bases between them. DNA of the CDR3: TGTGCCAGCAGCTCCGACAGATCCTACGAGCAGTACTTC. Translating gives CASSSDRSYEQYF.

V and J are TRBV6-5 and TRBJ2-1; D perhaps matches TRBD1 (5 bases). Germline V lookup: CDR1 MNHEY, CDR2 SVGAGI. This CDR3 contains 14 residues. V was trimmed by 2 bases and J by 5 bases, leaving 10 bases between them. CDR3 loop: CASSYMTAHNEQFF. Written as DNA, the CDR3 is TGTGCCAGCAGTTACATGACAGCTCACAATGAGCAGTTCTTC.

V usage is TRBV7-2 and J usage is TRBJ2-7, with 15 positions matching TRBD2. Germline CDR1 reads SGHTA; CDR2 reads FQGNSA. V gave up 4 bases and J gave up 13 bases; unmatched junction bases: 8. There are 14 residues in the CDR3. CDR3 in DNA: TGTGCCAGCAGCTCCGCCGGACTAGCGGGGGGGCTCTACTTC. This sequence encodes CASSSAGLAGGLYF.

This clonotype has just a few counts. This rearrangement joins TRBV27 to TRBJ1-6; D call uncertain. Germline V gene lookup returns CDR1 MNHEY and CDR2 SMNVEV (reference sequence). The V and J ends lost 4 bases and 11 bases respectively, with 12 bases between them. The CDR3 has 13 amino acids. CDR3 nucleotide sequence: TGTGCCAGCAGTTCCGGGCCAAGCACACCCCTCCACTTT. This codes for CASSSGPSTPLHF.

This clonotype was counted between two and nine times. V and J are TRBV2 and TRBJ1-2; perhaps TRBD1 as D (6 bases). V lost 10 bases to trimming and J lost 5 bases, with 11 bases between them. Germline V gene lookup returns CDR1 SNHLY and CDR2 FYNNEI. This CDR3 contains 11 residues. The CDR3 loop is CAMGQLYGYTF. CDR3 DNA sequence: TGTGCCATGGGACAACTTTATGGCTACACCTTC.

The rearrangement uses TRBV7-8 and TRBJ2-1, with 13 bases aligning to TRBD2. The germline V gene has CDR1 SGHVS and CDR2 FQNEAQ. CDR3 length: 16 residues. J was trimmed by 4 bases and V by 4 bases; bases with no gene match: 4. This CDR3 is CASSSPGLAGYNEQFF. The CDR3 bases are TGTGCCAGCAGCTCGCCGGGACTAGCGGGGTACAATGAGCAGTTCTTC. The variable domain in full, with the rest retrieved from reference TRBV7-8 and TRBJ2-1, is GAGVSQSPRYKVAKRGQDVALRCDPISGHVSLFWYQQALGQGPEFLTYFQNEAQLDKSGLPSDRFFAERPEGSVSTLKIQRTQQEDSAVYLCASSSPGLAGYNEQFFGPGTRLTVL.

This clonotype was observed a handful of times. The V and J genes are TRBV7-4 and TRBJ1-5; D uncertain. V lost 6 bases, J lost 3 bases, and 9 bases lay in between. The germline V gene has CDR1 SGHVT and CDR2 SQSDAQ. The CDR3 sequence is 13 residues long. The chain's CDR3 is CASSPGINQPQHF. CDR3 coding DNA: TGTGCCAGCAGTCCCGGGATCAATCAGCCCCAGCATTTT.

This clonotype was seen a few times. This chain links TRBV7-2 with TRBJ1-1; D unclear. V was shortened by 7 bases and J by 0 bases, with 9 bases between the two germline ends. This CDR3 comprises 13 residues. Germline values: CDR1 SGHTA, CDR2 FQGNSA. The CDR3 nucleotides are TGTGCCAGCAATGGTCGGATGAACACTGAAGCTTTCTTT. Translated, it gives CASNGRMNTEAFF. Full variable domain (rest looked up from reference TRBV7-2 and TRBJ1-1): GAGVSQSPSNKVTEKGKDVELRCDPISGHTALYWYRQSLGQGLEFLIYFQGNSAPDKSGLPSDRFSAERTGGSVSTLTIQRTQQEDSAVYLCASNGRMNTEAFFGQGTRLTVV.

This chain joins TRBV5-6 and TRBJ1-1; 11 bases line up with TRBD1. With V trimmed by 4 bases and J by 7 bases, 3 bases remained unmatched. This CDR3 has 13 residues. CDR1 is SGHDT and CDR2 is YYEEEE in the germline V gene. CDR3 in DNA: TGTGCCAGCAGCCCGGACAGGGGGCATGAAGCTTTCTTT. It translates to CASSPDRGHEAFF.

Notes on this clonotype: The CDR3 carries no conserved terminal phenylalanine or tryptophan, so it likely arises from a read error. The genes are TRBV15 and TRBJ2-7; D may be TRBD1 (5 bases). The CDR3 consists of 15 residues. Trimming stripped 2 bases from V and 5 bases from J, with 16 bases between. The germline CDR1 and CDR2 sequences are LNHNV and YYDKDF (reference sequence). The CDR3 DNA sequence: TGTGCCACCAGCAGACCCCAGGGTGTTTATCACGAGCAGTACTCC. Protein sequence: CATSRPQGVYHEQYS.

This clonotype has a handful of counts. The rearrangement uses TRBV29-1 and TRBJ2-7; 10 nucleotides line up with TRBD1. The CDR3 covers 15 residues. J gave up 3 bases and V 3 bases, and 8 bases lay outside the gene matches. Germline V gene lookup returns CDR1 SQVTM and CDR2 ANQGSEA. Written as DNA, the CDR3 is TGCAGCGTTGATCTCCAAGACAGGGGGCACTACGAGCAGTACTTC. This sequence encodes CSVDLQDRGHYEQYF.

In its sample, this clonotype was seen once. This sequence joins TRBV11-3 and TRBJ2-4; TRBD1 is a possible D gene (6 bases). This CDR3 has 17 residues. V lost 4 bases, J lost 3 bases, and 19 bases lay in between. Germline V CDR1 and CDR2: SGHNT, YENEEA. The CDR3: CASSSTIRAGDKNIQYF. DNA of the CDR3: TGTGCCAGCAGCTCAACAATCCGGGCAGGGGACAAAAACATTCAGTACTTC.

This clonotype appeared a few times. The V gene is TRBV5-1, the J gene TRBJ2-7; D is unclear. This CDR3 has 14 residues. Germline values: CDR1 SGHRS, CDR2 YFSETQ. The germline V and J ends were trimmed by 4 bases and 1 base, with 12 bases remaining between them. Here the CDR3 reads CASSLGPDSYEQYF. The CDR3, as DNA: TGCGCCAGCAGCCTAGGGCCTGATTCCTACGAGCAGTACTTC.

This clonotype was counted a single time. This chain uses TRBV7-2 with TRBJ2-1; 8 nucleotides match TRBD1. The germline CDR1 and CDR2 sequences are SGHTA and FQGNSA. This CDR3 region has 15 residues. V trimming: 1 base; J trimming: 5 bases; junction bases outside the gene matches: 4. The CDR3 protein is CASSLGRGHDNEQFF. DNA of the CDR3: TGTGCCAGCAGCTTAGGCAGGGGGCACGACAATGAGCAGTTCTTC.